The T cell receptor beta chain under discussion was sequenced for a study of PD-1 blockade in mismatch repair-deficient tumors. The CDR3 covers 17 residues. V was clipped by 0 bases and J by 0 bases, with 12 bases between them. The V gene's germline CDR1 is KGHSH and CDR2 LQKENI. Some clones are missing from TCRdb's copy, which holds only in-frame ones; the method was immunoSEQ multiplex PCR. In the table there are around 25,000 clones, less than 85% of which are singletons. All patients were mismatch repair deficient, assessed by either PCR or immunohistochemistry. The chain uses TRBV18 and TRBJ2-1; D may be TRBD1 (5 bases). Source: PBMCs, taken before pembrolizumab treatment. The receptor was isolated from an adult with mismatch repair-deficient cancer. CDR3 sequence: CASSPPSGQNSYNEQFF. The CDR3 region has the DNA TGTGCCAGCTCACCACCATCAGGACAAAACTCCTACAATGAGCAGTTCTTC. The full variable domain, in which reference TRBV18 and TRBJ2-1 provide the parts outside the CDR3, is NAGVMQNPRHLVRRRGQEARLRCSPMKGHSHVYWYRQLPEEGLKFMVYLQKENIIDESGMPKERFSAEFPKEGPSILRIQQVVRGDSAAYFCASSPPSGQNSYNEQFFGPGTRLTVL.